The source of this T cell receptor (beta chain) is a study of shared T cell receptors in the human thymus. Germline V gene data show CDR1 as SQVTM and CDR2 as ANQGSEA. This CDR3 spans 19 amino acids. Unmatched junction bases numbered 15, after V lost 4 bases and J lost 2 bases. Here immunoSEQ multiplex PCR was the method, and the copy in TCRdb shows in-frame clones only, minus some. Among over 450,000 clones listed, 78% were seen once. The same data also went into a second study, on human thymus T cells. That paper notes: Healthy Finnish infants undergoing corrective surgery for congenital heart defects were the donors. Thymus pieces cut out during corrective heart surgery were the tissue that was used. Thymic and blood repertoires showed apparently biased V and J gene usage. Related research reported highly overlapping thymic repertoires among unrelated individuals.

The chain is built from TRBV29-1 and TRBJ1-3; 12 bases are shared with TRBD1. This receptor was taken from a boy under two years old with a congenital heart defect. Sequenced material: thymocytes. CDR3 sequence: CSVVVGGQGAVIAGNTIYF. The CDR3, as DNA: TGCAGCGTTGTAGTGGGGGGACAGGGGGCTGTAATCGCTGGAAACACCATATATTTT.